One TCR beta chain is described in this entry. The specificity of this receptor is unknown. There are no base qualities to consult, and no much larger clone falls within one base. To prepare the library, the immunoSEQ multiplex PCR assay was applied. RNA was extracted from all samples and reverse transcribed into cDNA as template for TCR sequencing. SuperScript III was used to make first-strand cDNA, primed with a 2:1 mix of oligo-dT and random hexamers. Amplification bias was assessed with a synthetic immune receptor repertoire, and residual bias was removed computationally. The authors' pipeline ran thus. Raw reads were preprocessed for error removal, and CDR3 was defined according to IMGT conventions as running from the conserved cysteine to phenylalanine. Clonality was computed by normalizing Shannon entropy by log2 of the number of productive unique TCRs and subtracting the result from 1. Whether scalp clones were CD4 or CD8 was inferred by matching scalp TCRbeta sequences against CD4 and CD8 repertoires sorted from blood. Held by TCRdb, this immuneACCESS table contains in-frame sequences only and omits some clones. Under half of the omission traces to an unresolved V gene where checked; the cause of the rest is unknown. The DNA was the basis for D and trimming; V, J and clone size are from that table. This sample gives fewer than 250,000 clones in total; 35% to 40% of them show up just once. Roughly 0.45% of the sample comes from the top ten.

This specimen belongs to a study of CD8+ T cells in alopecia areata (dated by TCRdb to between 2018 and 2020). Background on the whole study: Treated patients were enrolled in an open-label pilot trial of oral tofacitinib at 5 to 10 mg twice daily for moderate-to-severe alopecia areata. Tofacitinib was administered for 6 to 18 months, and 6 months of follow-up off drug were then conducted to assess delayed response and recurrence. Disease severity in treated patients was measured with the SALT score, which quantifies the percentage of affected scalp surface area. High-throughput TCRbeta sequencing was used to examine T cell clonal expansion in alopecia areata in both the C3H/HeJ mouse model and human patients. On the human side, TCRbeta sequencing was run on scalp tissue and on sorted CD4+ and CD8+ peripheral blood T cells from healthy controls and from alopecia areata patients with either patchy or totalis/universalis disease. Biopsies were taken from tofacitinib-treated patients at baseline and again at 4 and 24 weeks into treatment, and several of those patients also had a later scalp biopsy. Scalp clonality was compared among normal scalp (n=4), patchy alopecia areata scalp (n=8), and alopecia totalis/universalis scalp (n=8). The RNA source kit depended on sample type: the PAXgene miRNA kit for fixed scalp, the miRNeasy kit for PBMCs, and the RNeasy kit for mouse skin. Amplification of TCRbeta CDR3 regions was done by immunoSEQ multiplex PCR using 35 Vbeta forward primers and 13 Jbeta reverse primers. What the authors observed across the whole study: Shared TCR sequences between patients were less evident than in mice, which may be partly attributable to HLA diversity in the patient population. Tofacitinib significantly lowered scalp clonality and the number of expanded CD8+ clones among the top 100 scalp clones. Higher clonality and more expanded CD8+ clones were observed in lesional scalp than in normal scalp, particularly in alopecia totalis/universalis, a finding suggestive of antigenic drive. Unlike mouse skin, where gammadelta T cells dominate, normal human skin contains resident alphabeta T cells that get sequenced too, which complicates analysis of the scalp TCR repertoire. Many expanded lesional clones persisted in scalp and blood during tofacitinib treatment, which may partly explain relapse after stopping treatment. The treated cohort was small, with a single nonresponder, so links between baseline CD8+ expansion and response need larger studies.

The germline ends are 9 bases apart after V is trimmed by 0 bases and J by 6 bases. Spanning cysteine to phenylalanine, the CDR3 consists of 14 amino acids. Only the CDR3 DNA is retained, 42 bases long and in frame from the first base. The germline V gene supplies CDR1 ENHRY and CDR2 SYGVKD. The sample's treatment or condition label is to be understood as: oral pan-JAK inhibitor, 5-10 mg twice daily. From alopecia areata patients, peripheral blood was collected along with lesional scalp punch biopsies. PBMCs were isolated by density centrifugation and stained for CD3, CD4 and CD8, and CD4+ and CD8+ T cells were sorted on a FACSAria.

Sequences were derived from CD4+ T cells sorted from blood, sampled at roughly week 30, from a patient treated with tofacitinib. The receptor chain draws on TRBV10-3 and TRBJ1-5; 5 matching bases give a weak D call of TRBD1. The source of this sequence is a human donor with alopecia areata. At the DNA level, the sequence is TGTGCCATCAGTGAGTCCCAGGGAGCTCAGCCCCAGCATTTT. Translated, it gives CAISESQGAQPQHF.